This T cell receptor beta chain was recorded in a study of beta chain features in type 1 diabetes. Study findings and constraints: Type 1 diabetes patients showed a moderate but significant shortening of TCRB CDR3s in all four CD4+ subsets. VDJ junctions from type 1 diabetes patients carried fewer insertions and larger deletions.

Germline V gene sequence: CDR1 SGHVS, CDR2 FQNEAQ. Between the trimmed V and J ends, which lost 6 bases and 0 bases, there was a span of 12 bases. The CDR3 has 14 residues. What was sequenced were expressed TCRB transcripts, since all of the isolated RNA had been reverse transcribed. Sequencing was performed with immunoSEQ multiplex PCR; in TCRdb, only in-frame clones are kept and a portion is missing. The sample includes some 900,000 clones, roughly 15% of them seen just once. A few counts support this clone. The antigen remains unidentified. The sequence came from a woman in her late teens or twenties in good health. The sample was naive CD4+ T cells from blood. V gene TRBV7-8 combines with J gene TRBJ2-7, with D perhaps TRBD1 (6 bases). The CDR3 DNA follows: TGTGCCAGCAGACCCACAGGGTACTCCTACGAGCAGTACTTC. Translation: CASRPTGYSYEQYF. The variable domain in full, with the rest retrieved from reference TRBV7-8 and TRBJ2-7, is GAGVSQSPRYKVAKRGQDVALRCDPISGHVSLFWYQQALGQGPEFLTYFQNEAQLDKSGLPSDRFFAERPEGSVSTLKIQRTQQEDSAVYLCASRPTGYSYEQYFGPGTRLTVT.